Listed below are T cell receptor beta chains from one sample, sequenced in a study of beta chain features in type 1 diabetes. Generated by immunoSEQ multiplex PCR, the TCRdb table keeps only in-frame clones and is missing some. This sample carries around 56,000 clones, 40% to 65% of them seen once, and the ten largest clones take around 2.5%. The specimen was Tregs from blood. These receptors were collected from a woman between 40 and 55 years old with type 1 diabetes. Both conserved end residues are part of each CDR3. A D gene is named only where the DNA matches it firmly. A clone size is listed for some rows: how often the clone was seen (once, few, many), or a class if it is expanded.

v_gene: TRBV29-1
abundance: .
j_gene: TRBJ2-1
d_gene: .
CDR3nt: TGCAGCGTTGAAGCGGGGAGGGGGGGTGAGCAGTTCTTC
CDR3aa: CSVEAGRGGEQFF

v_gene: TRBV29-1
abundance: .
j_gene: TRBJ1-1
d_gene: .
CDR3nt: TGCAGCGTTGTGCCGCAGGGGCCCACTGAAGCTTTCTTT
CDR3aa: CSVVPQGPTEAFF

v_gene: TRBV19
abundance: few
j_gene: TRBJ1-4
d_gene: .
CDR3nt: TGTGCCAGTAGTCCCACAGGCTCCCTTGCAACTAATGAAAAACTGTTTTTT
CDR3aa: CASSPTGSLATNEKLFF

v_gene: TRBV10-3
abundance: medium-sized
j_gene: TRBJ1-2
d_gene: .
CDR3nt: TGTGCCATCAGCGAGACACACGGCTACACCTTC
CDR3aa: CAISETHGYTF

v_gene: TRBV29-1
abundance: .
j_gene: TRBJ2-1
d_gene: TRBD2
CDR3nt: TGCAGCGTTGAAAGTCTAGCGGGAGGGAATGAGCAGTTCTTC
CDR3aa: CSVESLAGGNEQFF

v_gene: TRBV5-1
abundance: once
j_gene: TRBJ2-3
d_gene: TRBD2
CDR3nt: TGCGCCAGCAGCCGGGACGGACTAGCGGGAACAGATACGCAGTATTTT
CDR3aa: CASSRDGLAGTDTQYF

v_gene: TRBV4-3
abundance: .
j_gene: TRBJ1-4
d_gene: TRBD1
CDR3nt: TGCGCCAGCAGCCAAGCGGGGACAGGGTGGAGGGAAAAACTGTTTTTT
CDR3aa: CASSQAGTGWREKLFF

v_gene: TRBV4-2
abundance: .
j_gene: TRBJ1-2
d_gene: .
CDR3nt: TGTGCCAGCAGCCAAGGGGCGAACTATGGCTACACCTTC
CDR3aa: CASSQGANYGYTF

v_gene: TRBV7-2
abundance: .
j_gene: TRBJ2-1
d_gene: TRBD2
CDR3nt: TGTGCCAGCAGCCTTAGCGGGGGGGCCTACAATGAGCAGTTCTTC
CDR3aa: CASSLSGGAYNEQFF

v_gene: TRBV7-9
abundance: .
j_gene: TRBJ1-1
d_gene: .
CDR3nt: TGTGCCAGCAGCTTAGGGCTACAGGGAAACACTGAAGCTTTCTTT
CDR3aa: CASSLGLQGNTEAFF

v_gene: TRBV28
abundance: .
j_gene: TRBJ2-3
d_gene: .
CDR3nt: TGTGCCAGCAGTTTACGTGGGGGGGCCACAGATACGCAGTATTTT
CDR3aa: CASSLRGGATDTQYF

v_gene: TRBV5-1
abundance: few
j_gene: TRBJ1-4
d_gene: .
CDR3nt: TGCGCCAGCAGCTTGGTCACGGATGAAAAACTGTTTTTT
CDR3aa: CASSLVTDEKLFF

v_gene: TRBV7-9
abundance: .
j_gene: TRBJ2-7
d_gene: TRBD2
CDR3nt: TGTGCCAGCAGCCGGACTAGCGGGAGAGTCTACGAGCAGTACTTC
CDR3aa: CASSRTSGRVYEQYF

v_gene: TRBV7-9
abundance: .
j_gene: TRBJ1-2
d_gene: TRBD1
CDR3nt: TGTGCCAGCAGCCCGCCCGGACAGGGACTCTATGGCTACACCTTC
CDR3aa: CASSPPGQGLYGYTF

v_gene: TRBV7-8
abundance: .
j_gene: TRBJ2-7
d_gene: TRBD1
CDR3nt: TGTGCCAGCAGTATCCCGGGACAGGGATTCAACGAGCAGTACTTC
CDR3aa: CASSIPGQGFNEQYF

v_gene: TRBV29-1
abundance: .
j_gene: TRBJ2-1
d_gene: TRBD2
CDR3nt: TGCAGCGGGAAAGCAGCGGGAAGGCACAATGAGCAGTTCTTC
CDR3aa: CSGKAAGRHNEQFF

v_gene: TRBV11-3
abundance: .
j_gene: TRBJ2-7
d_gene: .
CDR3nt: TGTGCCAGCAGCTTAGGCGGGATCTCCTACGAGCAGTACTTC
CDR3aa: CASSLGGISYEQYF

v_gene: TRBV30
abundance: few
j_gene: TRBJ1-5
d_gene: .
CDR3nt: TGTGCCTGGAGTGTAGCGGGATCGAATAATCAGCCCCAGCATTTT
CDR3aa: CAWSVAGSNNQPQHF

v_gene: TRBV15
abundance: .
j_gene: TRBJ2-5
d_gene: TRBD2
CDR3nt: TGTGCCACCAGCAGGAGCCGGGGGGGCCTCGGAGAGACCCAGTACTTC
CDR3aa: CATSRSRGGLGETQYF

v_gene: TRBV30
abundance: few
j_gene: TRBJ1-1
d_gene: .
CDR3nt: TGTGCCTGGAGTCAATTCCGACAGAGGAGAACTGAAGCTTTCTTT
CDR3aa: CAWSQFRQRRTEAFF

v_gene: TRBV6-5
abundance: .
j_gene: TRBJ1-2
d_gene: .
CDR3nt: TGTGCCAGCAGTTATAACGGTGGCTACACCTTC
CDR3aa: CASSYNGGYTF

v_gene: TRBV2
abundance: .
j_gene: TRBJ2-3
d_gene: TRBD1
CDR3nt: TGTGCCAGCAGACCCCGGACAGGGGCGAGCACAGATACGCAGTATTTT
CDR3aa: CASRPRTGASTDTQYF

v_gene: TRBV29-1
abundance: few
j_gene: TRBJ1-1
d_gene: .
CDR3nt: TGCAGCACCCGGACAGTAGAAGCTTTCTTT
CDR3aa: CSTRTVEAFF

v_gene: TRBV7-2
abundance: .
j_gene: TRBJ1-6
d_gene: TRBD1
CDR3nt: TGTGCCAGCAGCTTGGACAGGGCTAATAATTCACCCCTCCACTTT
CDR3aa: CASSLDRANNSPLHF

v_gene: TRBV5-1
abundance: .
j_gene: TRBJ2-7
d_gene: .
CDR3nt: TGCGCCAGCACCAGTAAAGGGGGTTACGAGCAGTACTTC
CDR3aa: CASTSKGGYEQYF

v_gene: TRBV7-2
abundance: .
j_gene: TRBJ1-2
d_gene: TRBD1
CDR3nt: TGTGCCAGCAGCTGGGGACAGGGGGAATATGGCTACACCTTC
CDR3aa: CASSWGQGEYGYTF

v_gene: TRBV7-2
abundance: .
j_gene: TRBJ2-5
d_gene: TRBD2
CDR3nt: TGTACCAGCAGCTTAGTGCTAGCGGCAGTGGCCCCAGAGACCCAGTACTTC
CDR3aa: CTSSLVLAAVAPETQYF

v_gene: TRBV4-1
abundance: .
j_gene: TRBJ2-3
d_gene: .
CDR3nt: TGCGCCAGCAGCCAAGATTCAGGATCGGGGATAAGCACAGATACGCAGTATTTT
CDR3aa: CASSQDSGSGISTDTQYF

v_gene: TRBV19
abundance: .
j_gene: TRBJ2-2
d_gene: .
CDR3nt: TGTGCCAGTACTGGCTTAAACACCGGGGAGCTGTTTTTT
CDR3aa: CASTGLNTGELFF

v_gene: TRBV7-2
abundance: .
j_gene: TRBJ1-5
d_gene: TRBD1
CDR3nt: TGTGCCAGCAGCTTGTCCGGGACAGCCTTGAATCAGCCCCAGCATTTT
CDR3aa: CASSLSGTALNQPQHF

v_gene: TRBV10-3
abundance: .
j_gene: TRBJ2-1
d_gene: .
CDR3nt: TGTGCCTCCGCTACTACTACTCGAGACAATGAGCAGTTCTTC
CDR3aa: CASATTTRDNEQFF

v_gene: TRBV7-9
abundance: .
j_gene: TRBJ2-7
d_gene: .
CDR3nt: TGTGCCAGCAGCTTCGCCAGCTCCTACGAGCAGTACTTC
CDR3aa: CASSFASSYEQYF

v_gene: TRBV7-3
abundance: few
j_gene: TRBJ2-7
d_gene: TRBD2
CDR3nt: TGTGCCAGCAGCCCGGGACTAGATGGGGTAGAGCAGTACTTC
CDR3aa: CASSPGLDGVEQYF

v_gene: TRBV2
abundance: .
j_gene: TRBJ1-1
d_gene: .
CDR3nt: TGTGCCAGCAGTGAGATCGCAGCGCTGAACACTGAAGCTTTCTTT
CDR3aa: CASSEIAALNTEAFF

v_gene: TRBV5-1
abundance: .
j_gene: TRBJ1-3
d_gene: .
CDR3nt: TGCGCCAGCAGCTTGGACAGGGCTGGAAACACCATATATTTT
CDR3aa: CASSLDRAGNTIYF

v_gene: TRBV18
abundance: .
j_gene: TRBJ2-1
d_gene: TRBD2
CDR3nt: TGTGCCAGCTCATCGACGGGACTAGCGGGGGGTTACAATGAGCAGTTCTTC
CDR3aa: CASSSTGLAGGYNEQFF

v_gene: TRBV7-2
abundance: .
j_gene: TRBJ2-7
d_gene: TRBD1
CDR3nt: TGTGCCAGCACTCAGGGACAGGGGGCGCAGTACTTC
CDR3aa: CASTQGQGAQYF

v_gene: TRBV5-6
abundance: .
j_gene: TRBJ2-7
d_gene: TRBD1
CDR3nt: TGTGCCAGCAGCTTGGTGGACAGGGGGCTTCACGAGCAGTACTTC
CDR3aa: CASSLVDRGLHEQYF

v_gene: TRBV7-9
abundance: few
j_gene: TRBJ2-1
d_gene: TRBD2
CDR3nt: TGTGCCAGCAGCGAACCGGGACTAGCGGATTTTGAGCAGTTCTTC
CDR3aa: CASSEPGLADFEQFF

v_gene: TRBV18
abundance: .
j_gene: TRBJ2-1
d_gene: TRBD2
CDR3nt: TGTGCCAGCTCACCCGGAACTAGCGGGAGGGCCGGTGAGCAGTTCTTC
CDR3aa: CASSPGTSGRAGEQFF

v_gene: TRBV9
abundance: .
j_gene: TRBJ1-4
d_gene: .
CDR3nt: TGTGCCAGCAGCGGTCAGCCGGATGGGCAGGAAAAACTGTTTTTT
CDR3aa: CASSGQPDGQEKLFF

v_gene: TRBV7-3
abundance: .
j_gene: TRBJ2-3
d_gene: TRBD2
CDR3nt: TGTGCCAGCAGCTTAATGGGACTAGCGGGCACAGATACGCAGTATTTT
CDR3aa: CASSLMGLAGTDTQYF

v_gene: TRBV7-2
abundance: .
j_gene: TRBJ2-7
d_gene: TRBD1
CDR3nt: TGTGCCAGCAGCTCAAGACAGGGCATTAACTACGAGCAGTACTTC
CDR3aa: CASSSRQGINYEQYF

v_gene: TRBV11-1
abundance: .
j_gene: TRBJ2-1
d_gene: TRBD2
CDR3nt: TGTGCCAGCAGCCCAGGACTAGCGGGAGGGCATGAGCAGTTCTTC
CDR3aa: CASSPGLAGGHEQFF

v_gene: TRBV19
abundance: once
j_gene: TRBJ2-3
d_gene: TRBD1
CDR3nt: TGTGCCAGTAGTTTTGGGACAGTTCCGGATACGCAGTATTTT
CDR3aa: CASSFGTVPDTQYF

v_gene: TRBV28
abundance: .
j_gene: TRBJ1-1
d_gene: .
CDR3nt: TGTGCCAGTCTCCCGGGGGGGGCGGGCACTGAAGCTTTCTTT
CDR3aa: CASLPGGAGTEAFF

v_gene: TRBV18
abundance: .
j_gene: TRBJ2-7
d_gene: .
CDR3nt: TGTGCCAGCTCACCGGACAGCGAGCAGTACTTC
CDR3aa: CASSPDSEQYF

v_gene: TRBV28
abundance: few
j_gene: TRBJ1-5
d_gene: .
CDR3nt: TGTGCCAGCAGTCCCAGGGCAGGCGATCAGCCCCAGCATTTT
CDR3aa: CASSPRAGDQPQHF

v_gene: TRBV5-1
abundance: .
j_gene: TRBJ2-7
d_gene: .
CDR3nt: TGCGCCAGCAGCCCTCGGGGCTACGAGCAGTACTTC
CDR3aa: CASSPRGYEQYF

v_gene: TRBV7-2
abundance: .
j_gene: TRBJ2-7
d_gene: TRBD2
CDR3nt: TGTGCCAGCAGCTTAGATGCTAGCGGGATCTACGAGCAGTACTTC
CDR3aa: CASSLDASGIYEQYF

v_gene: TRBV7-9
abundance: few
j_gene: TRBJ1-6
d_gene: .
CDR3nt: TGTGCCAGCAGTCCTGATTGGACTGCTGGTTCACCCCTCCACTTT
CDR3aa: CASSPDWTAGSPLHF

v_gene: TRBV6-5
abundance: .
j_gene: TRBJ1-2
d_gene: .
CDR3nt: TGTGCCAGCAGTTCCGACAGGAATTGGTATGGCTACACCTTC
CDR3aa: CASSSDRNWYGYTF

v_gene: TRBV7-2
abundance: medium-sized
j_gene: TRBJ1-1
d_gene: .
CDR3nt: TGTGCCAGCAGGCAGGATGACAGATGGGACACTGAAGCTTTCTTT
CDR3aa: CASRQDDRWDTEAFF

v_gene: TRBV7-9
abundance: medium-sized
j_gene: TRBJ2-5
d_gene: .
CDR3nt: TGTGCCAGCACCCGGGGAGTGGAGACCCAGTACTTC
CDR3aa: CASTRGVETQYF

v_gene: TRBV9
abundance: .
j_gene: TRBJ2-1
d_gene: .
CDR3nt: TGTGCCAGCAGCGTTGGAGCGGGTGGGATTGACAATGAGCAGTTCTTC
CDR3aa: CASSVGAGGIDNEQFF

v_gene: TRBV10-3
abundance: .
j_gene: TRBJ2-1
d_gene: .
CDR3nt: TGTGCCACTTCAGACAGGAGAGAGGTCGGTGAGCAGTTCTTC
CDR3aa: CATSDRREVGEQFF

v_gene: TRBV6-5
abundance: .
j_gene: TRBJ2-7
d_gene: TRBD1
CDR3nt: TGTGCCAGCAGTTTCTACAGGGGTACCTACGAGCAGTACTTC
CDR3aa: CASSFYRGTYEQYF

v_gene: TRBV7-3
abundance: .
j_gene: TRBJ1-1
d_gene: TRBD1
CDR3nt: TGTGCCAGCAGCTCGCAGGGGGACACTGAAGCTTTCTTT
CDR3aa: CASSSQGDTEAFF

v_gene: TRBV4-3
abundance: .
j_gene: TRBJ1-1
d_gene: .
CDR3nt: TGCGCCAGCAGCCAAGATTTCCCCGCCCAAACAGGGCACACTGAAGCTTTCTTT
CDR3aa: CASSQDFPAQTGHTEAFF

v_gene: TRBV7-9
abundance: .
j_gene: TRBJ1-1
d_gene: TRBD1
CDR3nt: TGTGCCAGCAGCTTGAGACAGGGGTGGACTGAAGCTTTCTTT
CDR3aa: CASSLRQGWTEAFF